The sequence of this T cell receptor (beta chain) was determined in a study of T-cell memory formation after mild COVID-19. Study background: For the most part, TCR clusters were specific to one donor.

From the 5' RACE reads, TCRdb called clonotypes with MiXCR, one entry per CDR3 protein. The data show 200,000 to 300,000 distinct CDR3 sequences, with just over 15% seen just once and 2.1% held by the top ten. Whole-study findings and limits: Pre-infection memory showed some responding clones, and this suggested that cross-reactive memory joined. Balance between CD4 and CD8 was seen in clones contracting day 15 to 85, and a CD4+ lean was seen in later expanders. Clones that contracted clustered mainly in CM and EM if CD4+ and in EMRA if CD8+.

This CDR3 is built from 19 residues. After removal of 2 bases from V and 5 bases from J, the junction contained 15 bases not matched to a gene. The V gene's germline CDR1 is MGHDK and CDR2 SYGVNS. This clonotype came up a few times. Its antigen is undetermined. The sequenced sample was PBMCs or a T cell subset sorted from them (not recorded which). The chain employs TRBV25-1 and TRBJ2-5; 12 nucleotides align to TRBD2. This clonotype was sampled from an adult woman who had mild COVID-19 (a few samples of this study predate the infection). Cell type and time point are not known. The CDR3 DNA reads as TGTGCCAGCAGTGAAACCCCCGGGACTAGCGGGCTGGGGATGGAGACCCAGTACTTC. It encodes CASSETPGTSGLGMETQYF.